This T cell receptor (beta chain) comes out of a study of Graves' ophthalmopathy and Graves' hyperthyroidism. V dropped 1 base and J dropped 3 bases, with 13 bases sitting between them. CDR3 size: 15 residues. Looked up from germline, CDR1 is SGHTA and CDR2 is FQGNSA. The sample holds many counts of this clonotype. From RNA, the CDR3 regions of TCR beta chains were amplified and sequenced. HTBI primers primed a first-round RT-PCR, and a second-round multiplex PCR followed. Via MiXCR, TCRdb re-called the multiplex PCR reads, giving one row per CDR3 protein. This sample has roughly 610,000 distinct CDR3 sequences; about 20% occur once, and the top ten carry more than 5.5%.

V and J are TRBV7-2 and TRBJ2-7; a weak D match, TRBD2 (6 bases). The sequenced sample was peripheral blood. The origin of this receptor is a woman between 18 and 29 years old with stable Graves' hyperthyroidism. Some clones in this sample may be carry-over from other donors' samples. Here the CDR3 reads CASSLVGGSIYEQYF. DNA of the CDR3: TGTGCCAGCAGCTTAGTTGGAGGGTCTATCTACGAGCAGTACTTC. Supplemented by reference TRBV7-2 and TRBJ2-7, the full variable domain reads GAGVSQSPSNKVTEKGKDVELRCDPISGHTALYWYRQSLGQGLEFLIYFQGNSAPDKSGLPSDRFSAERTGGSVSTLTIQRTQQEDSAVYLCASSLVGGSIYEQYFGPGTRLTVT.